These T cell receptor gamma chains were read from a single sample in a study of intestinal T cells in coeliac disease. TCRdb ran CATT on the multiplex PCR reads. The table includes 800 to 1,000 gamma-chain clones, about 48% detected once. Input material: a duodenal biopsy. Receptors originate from a human donor with celiac disease. The CDR3 runs from the conserved cysteine through the conserved F or W. Not every row has a clone size; where given, it reads once, few, many or a size class.

TRGV8	few	TRGJ1/TRGJ2	CATWDRMNYYKKLF	TGTGCCACCTGGGATAGGATGAATTATTATAAGAAACTCTTT
TRGV9	.	TRGJ1/TRGJ2	CALWEVLFYYKKLF	TGTGCCTTGTGGGAGGTACTATTTTATTATAAGAAACTCTTT
TRGV9	.	TRGJ1/TRGJ2	CACGRFLNYYKKLF	TGTGCTTGTGGGAGGTTTTTAAATTATTATAAGAAACTCTTT
TRGV3	.	TRGJ1/TRGJ2	CATWDDPPYYKKLF	TGTGCCACCTGGGACGATCCCCCTTATTATAAGAAACTCTTT
TRGV3	.	TRGJ1/TRGJ2	CATAIRKLF	TGTGCGACGGCTATAAGGAAACTCTTT
TRGV10	.	TRGJ1/TRGJ2	CAAWGVRKLF	TGTGCTGCGTGGGGTGTAAGGAAACTCTTT
TRGV2	once	TRGJ1/TRGJ2	CAHPGTGRDYYKKLF	TGTGCCCACCCTGGGACGGGCCGGGATTATTATAAGAAACTCTTT
TRGV10	.	TRGJ1/TRGJ2	CAAWDPNYYKKLF	TGTGCTGCGTGGGATCCGAATTATTATAAGAAACTCTTT
TRGV10	.	TRGJ1/TRGJ2	CAAWGPNYYKKLF	TGTGCTGCGTGGGGACCGAATTATTATAAGAAACTCTTT
TRGV3	large	TRGJP1	CATWDIGTGWFKIF	TGTGCCACCTGGGACATCGGCACTGGTTGGTTCAAGATATTT
TRGV8	.	TRGJP2	CATWDIFLFSSDWIKTF	TGTGCCACCTGGGACATTTTTCTTTTTAGTAGTGATTGGATCAAGACGTTT
TRGV3	.	TRGJP1	CATPIIPLVLVFKIF	TGTGCCACCCCAATTATACCACTGGTTTTGGTTTTCAAGATATTT
TRGV2	.	TRGJ1/TRGJ2	CATWDALYKKLF	TGTGCCACCTGGGACGCGTTATATAAGAAACTCTTT
TRGV8	large	TRGJ1/TRGJ2	CATWDRATGRPNYYKKLF	TGTGCCACCTGGGATAGGGCTACCGGCAGACCGAATTATTATAAGAAACTCTTT
TRGV8	large	TRGJ1/TRGJ2	CATWAPYYKKLF	TGTGCCACCTGGGCCCCTTATTATAAGAAACTCTTT
TRGV2	few	TRGJ1/TRGJ2	CATWDGPGGYKKLF	TGTGCCACCTGGGACGGGCCGGGGGGTTATAAGAAACTCTTT
TRGV2	few	TRGJ1/TRGJ2	CATWTRYYKKLF	TGTGCCACCTGGACGCGTTATTATAAGAAACTCTTT
TRGV10	.	TRGJP2	CAAWESVIKTF	TGTGCTGCGTGGGAGTCTGTGATCAAGACGTTT
TRGV10	.	TRGJ1/TRGJ2	CAAWDYIFLNYYKKLF	TGTGCTGCGTGGGATTATATCTTCCTGAATTATTATAAGAAACTCTTT